This T cell receptor (beta chain) comes out of a study of PD-1 blockade in classical Hodgkin lymphoma. Germline V gene data show CDR1 as MDHEN and CDR2 as SYDVKM. Deletions cut 5 bases from V and 1 base from J, with 17 bases between. The CDR3 runs 16 residues. Each and every patient relapsed after autologous stem cell transplantation, and patients got differing brentuximab vedotin exposure. The table came from immunoSEQ multiplex PCR; TCRdb's copy has only in-frame clones and leaves some out. The table lists 13,000 to 15,000 clones, 82% of them singletons. This clone was seen more than once but under ten times.

The rearrangement links TRBV28 to TRBJ1-2; perhaps TRBD1 as D (5 bases). The sample consisted of peripheral blood mononuclear cells (PBMCs), taken at baseline. The clonotype comes from a human donor with classical Hodgkin lymphoma. The CDR3 DNA reads TGTGCCAGCAGTCCCCAGTGGTCCCAGGGTAACTATGGCTACACCTTC. Translated, it gives CASSPQWSQGNYGYTF.